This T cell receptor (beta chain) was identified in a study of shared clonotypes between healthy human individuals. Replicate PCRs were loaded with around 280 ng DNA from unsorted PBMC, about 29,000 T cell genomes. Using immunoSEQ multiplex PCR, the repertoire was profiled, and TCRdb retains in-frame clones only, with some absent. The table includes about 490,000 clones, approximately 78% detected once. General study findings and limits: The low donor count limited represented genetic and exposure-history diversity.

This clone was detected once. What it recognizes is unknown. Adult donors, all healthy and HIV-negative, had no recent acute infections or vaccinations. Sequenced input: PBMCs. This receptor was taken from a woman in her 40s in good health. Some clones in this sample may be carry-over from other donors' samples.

The DNA for the CDR3 is TGTGCCAGCTCATCGGGGTCCAACACTGAAGCTTTCTTT. Amino acids: CASSSGSNTEAFF. The chain carries TRBV18 and TRBJ1-1; D not resolved. The CDR3 has 13 residues. V shed 5 bases and J shed 2 bases, with 9 bases lying between them. The germline V gene encodes CDR1 KGHSH and CDR2 LQKENI.